These 13 T cell receptor beta chains share one sample of origin, sequenced in a study of CD8+ T cells in alopecia areata. Sequencing relied on a cDNA template that was reverse transcribed from extracted RNA. The method was immunoSEQ multiplex PCR; TCRdb's version includes in-frame clones alone and lacks a portion of them. The sample shows some 170,000 clones, 65% to 75% of them seen only once. Material: CD8+ T cells sorted from blood, obtained at week 0. These receptors were taken from a human donor with alopecia areata.

V usage is TRBV13 and J usage is TRBJ1-1; 8 bases align to TRBD1. Trimming at V came to 6 bases and at J to 1 base, leaving 10 bases not matched to a gene. Per germline, CDR1 PRHDT and CDR2 FYEKMQ (reference sequence). There are 16 residues in the CDR3. The CDR3 DNA is TGTGCCAGCAGACACCTCGGACAGGGCGGGAACACTGAAGCTTTCTTT. It yields the protein CASRHLGQGGNTEAFF.

This clone was picked up a small number of times. V gene TRBV29-1 combines with J gene TRBJ2-2, with 9 bases identical to TRBD1. The V segment lost 6 bases and the J segment 1 base; nucleotides outside the gene matches: 3. Germline loops: CDR1 SQVTM, CDR2 ANQGSEA. The CDR3 runs 14 residues. Written as DNA, the CDR3 is TGCAGCGTCGGGGGACAGGGGAACACCGGGGAGCTGTTTTTT. Amino acids: CSVGGQGNTGELFF.

This chain connects TRBV6-1 to TRBJ2-3; 12 positions match TRBD2. V was clipped by 3 bases and J by 2 bases; unmatched bases: 3. Germline lookup yields CDR1 MNHNS and CDR2 SASEGT. The CDR3 is made up of 16 amino acids. The CDR3 bases are TGTGCCAGCAGTGACACTAGCGGGGGGACCACAGATACGCAGTATTTT. This gives the protein CASSDTSGGTTDTQYF.

The chain recombines TRBV2 with TRBJ2-4; D is perhaps TRBD2 (6 bases). The germline CDR1 and CDR2 sequences are SNHLY and FYNNEI. V was pared by 9 bases and J by 7 bases, with 16 bases between. The CDR3 extends over 13 amino acids. CDR3 sequence (DNA): TGTGCCAGGGCTGACCGGGACTCTAACATTCAGTACTTC. As protein: CARADRDSNIQYF. The variable domain in full, completed from reference TRBV2 and TRBJ2-4, reads EPEVTQTPSHQVTQMGQEVILRCVPISNHLYFYWYRQILGQKVEFLVSFYNNEISEKSEIFDDQFSVERPDGSNFTLKIRSTKLEDSAMYFCARADRDSNIQYFGAGTRLSVL.

The chain recombines TRBV2 with TRBJ1-2; D remains unclear. The germline V gene encodes CDR1 SNHLY and CDR2 FYNNEI. This CDR3 has 14 residues. The ends were cut back, 7 bases at V and 0 bases at J, with 12 bases in the middle. In nucleotides, the CDR3 is TGTGCCAGCATCCGGACGGTCTCTAACTATGGCTACACCTTC. As protein: CASIRTVSNYGYTF.

This chain connects TRBV13 to TRBJ2-7; D is perhaps TRBD1 (6 bases). Germline CDR1 reads PRHDT; CDR2 reads FYEKMQ (reference sequence). V dropped 2 bases and J dropped 0 bases, with 8 bases sitting between them. The CDR3 totals 14 residues. The CDR3: CASSLTGNSYEQYF. The DNA of the CDR3 is TGTGCCAGCAGCTTAACAGGGAACTCCTACGAGCAGTACTTC.

This clone was observed once. The chain employs TRBV9 and TRBJ2-2; possibly TRBD2 for D (5 bases). The germline CDR1 and CDR2 sequences are SGDLS and YYNGEE. The V end was cut by 0 bases, the J end by 7 bases, with 7 bases between. This CDR3 has 13 residues. CDR3 sequence reads: CASSVGGDGELFF. For the CDR3, the DNA is TGTGCCAGCAGCGTAGGGGGAGACGGGGAGCTGTTTTTT.

The chain combines TRBV5-1 with TRBJ2-5, with 8 bases that match TRBD1. V lost 4 bases, J lost 5 bases, and 10 bases stayed unmatched. CDR1 and CDR2 (germline): SGHRS, YFSETQ. This CDR3 has 15 residues. Written as DNA, the CDR3 is TGCGCCAGCAGCAACGACAGGGGTCCGTTCGAGACCCAGTACTTC. It translates to CASSNDRGPFETQYF. Based on the CDR3 plus reference TRBV5-1 and TRBJ2-5, the full variable domain is KAGVTQTPRYLIKTRGQQVTLSCSPISGHRSVSWYQQTPGQGLQFLFEYFSETQRNKGNFPGRFSGRQFSNSRSEMNVSTLELGDSALYLCASSNDRGPFETQYFGPGTRLLVL.

This chain links TRBV29-1 with TRBJ2-5; D unclear. Germline loops: CDR1 SQVTM, CDR2 ANQGSEA. The V gene lost 7 bases and the J gene lost 1 base, with 10 bases spanning the gap. This CDR3 is built from 12 residues. Here the CDR3 reads CSGISFQETQYF. The CDR3 region has the DNA TGCAGCGGTATTTCGTTCCAAGAGACCCAGTACTTC.

The chain couples TRBV5-6 to TRBJ1-3; possible D gene TRBD1, 5 bases. The CDR3 extends over 15 amino acids. With 3 bases removed from V and 8 bases from J, the gap between germline ends came to 18 bases. The V gene's germline CDR1 is SGHDT and CDR2 YYEEEE. In DNA, the CDR3 is TGTGCCAGCAGCTGGGGGACTCCGCCCGGGGACACCATATATTTT. Protein product: CASSWGTPPGDTIYF.

V usage is TRBV2 and J usage is TRBJ2-7; 11 positions agree with TRBD2. In germline, CDR1 is SNHLY, CDR2 FYNNEI. The CDR3 contains 14 residues. The V segment lost 8 bases and the J segment 3 bases; nucleotides outside the gene matches: 6. CDR3 sequence reads: CASGWGTSGYEQYF. The CDR3 DNA reads TGTGCCAGCGGTTGGGGGACTAGCGGCTACGAGCAGTACTTC. Filled out from reference TRBV2 and TRBJ2-7, the complete variable domain reads EPEVTQTPSHQVTQMGQEVILRCVPISNHLYFYWYRQILGQKVEFLVSFYNNEISEKSEIFDDQFSVERPDGSNFTLKIRSTKLEDSAMYFCASGWGTSGYEQYFGPGTRLTVT.

This clone was seen a few times. The V and J genes are TRBV6-5 and TRBJ1-2; TRBD1 agrees at 9 bases. V dropped 7 bases and J dropped 7; count of bases not matched to a gene: 13. CDR1 is MNHEY, CDR2 SVGAGI, per germline. The CDR3 consists of 15 residues. The CDR3 here is CASKVQTGGFGGYTF. As DNA, the CDR3 is TGTGCCAGCAAAGTGCAAACAGGGGGCTTCGGTGGCTACACCTTC.

This clone occurred once. As DNA, the CDR3 is TGCGCCAGCAGCCAATCGGGTCCTAGCGGGGTTTGGGAGACCCAGTACTTC. It yields the protein CASSQSGPSGVWETQYF. V is TRBV4-1 and J is TRBJ2-5, with 9 bases that match TRBD2. CDR3 length equals 17 residues. Per the germline V gene, CDR1 is MGHRA and CDR2 is YSYEKL. V was pared by 2 bases and J by 5 bases, with 12 bases of the junction left unmatched.